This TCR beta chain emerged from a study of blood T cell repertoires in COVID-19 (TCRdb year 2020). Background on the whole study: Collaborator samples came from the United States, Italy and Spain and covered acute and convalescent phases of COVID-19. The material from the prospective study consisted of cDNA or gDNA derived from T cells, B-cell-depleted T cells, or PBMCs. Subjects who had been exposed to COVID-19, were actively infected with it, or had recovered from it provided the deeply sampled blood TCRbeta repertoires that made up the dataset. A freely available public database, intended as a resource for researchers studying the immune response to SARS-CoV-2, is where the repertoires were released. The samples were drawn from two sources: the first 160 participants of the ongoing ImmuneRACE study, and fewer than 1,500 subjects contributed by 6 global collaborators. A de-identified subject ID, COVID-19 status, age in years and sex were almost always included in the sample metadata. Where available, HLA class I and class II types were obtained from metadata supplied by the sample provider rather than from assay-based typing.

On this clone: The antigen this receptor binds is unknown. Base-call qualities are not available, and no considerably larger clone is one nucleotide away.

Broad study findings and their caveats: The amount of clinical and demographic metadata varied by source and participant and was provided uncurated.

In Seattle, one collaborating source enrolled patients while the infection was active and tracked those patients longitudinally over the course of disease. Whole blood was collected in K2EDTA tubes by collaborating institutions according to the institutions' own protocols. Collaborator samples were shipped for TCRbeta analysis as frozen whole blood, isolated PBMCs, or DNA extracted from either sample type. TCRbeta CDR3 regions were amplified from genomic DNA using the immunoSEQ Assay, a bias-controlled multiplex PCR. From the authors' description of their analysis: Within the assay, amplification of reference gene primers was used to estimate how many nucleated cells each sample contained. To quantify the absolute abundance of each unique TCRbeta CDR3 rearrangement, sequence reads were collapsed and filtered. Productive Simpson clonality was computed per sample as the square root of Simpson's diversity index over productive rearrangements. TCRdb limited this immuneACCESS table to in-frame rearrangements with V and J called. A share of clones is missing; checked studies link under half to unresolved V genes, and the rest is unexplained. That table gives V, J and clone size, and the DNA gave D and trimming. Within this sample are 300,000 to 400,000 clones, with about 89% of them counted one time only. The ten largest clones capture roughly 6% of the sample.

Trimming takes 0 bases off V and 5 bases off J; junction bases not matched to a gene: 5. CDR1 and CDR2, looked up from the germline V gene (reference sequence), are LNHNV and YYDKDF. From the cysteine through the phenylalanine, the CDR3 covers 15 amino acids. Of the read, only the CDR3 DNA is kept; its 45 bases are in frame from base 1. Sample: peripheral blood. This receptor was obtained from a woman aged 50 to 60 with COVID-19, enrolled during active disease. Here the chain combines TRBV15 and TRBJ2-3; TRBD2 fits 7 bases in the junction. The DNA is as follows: TGTGCCACCAGCAGAGAATATACTAGCGAAGATACGCAGTATTTT. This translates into CATSREYTSEDTQYF.